These 21 T cell receptor beta chains came from one sample sequenced in a study of blood T cell repertoires in COVID-19. Assay used: immunoSEQ multiplex PCR; TCRdb lists only in-frame clones, some missing. The table shows 150,000 to 200,000 clones, with roughly 76% occurring only once. Sequencing input: peripheral blood. Source of these receptors: a woman aged 45-59 years with active or convalescent COVID-19.

The chain recombines TRBV12-3 or TRBV12-4 with TRBJ1-2; D is unresolved. V shed 6 bases and J shed 4 bases, with 9 bases lying between them. The CDR3 extends over 12 amino acids. CDR3 residues: CASSGRTYGYTF. The CDR3 DNA reads TGTGCCAGCAGCGGGAGGACCTATGGCTACACCTTC.

This chain joins TRBV29-1 and TRBJ1-1; TRBD1 matches at 10 bases. CDR1 is SQVTM and CDR2 is ANQGSEA in the germline V gene. CDR3 length: 13 amino acids. V lost 8 bases to trimming and J lost 7 bases; unmatched junction nucleotides: 10. Here the CDR3 reads CSIRGTGDGEAFF. Written as DNA, the CDR3 is TGCAGCATCAGAGGGACAGGGGATGGTGAAGCTTTCTTT.

V and J are TRBV23-1 and TRBJ1-1; 7 nucleotides agree with TRBD1. TRBV23-1 is assigned to the ORF class and has an uncertain function. CDR3 size: 17 residues. V lost 0 bases to trimming and J lost 2 bases; unmatched junction nucleotides: 9. CDR3: CASSQSLGQGGNTEAFF. CDR3 sequence (DNA): TGCGCCAGCAGTCAATCGTTAGGCCAGGGGGGCAACACTGAAGCTTTCTTT.

The chain uses TRBV6-5 and TRBJ1-1; TRBD1 aligns across 7 bases. CDR1 is MNHEY, CDR2 SVGAGI, per germline. The CDR3 runs 15 residues. J lost 4 bases, V lost 6 bases, and 11 bases had no gene match. This CDR3 is CASRGQTLGGTEAFF. CDR3 in DNA: TGTGCCAGCAGGGGACAGACACTGGGCGGCACTGAAGCTTTCTTT.

The chain uses TRBV2 and TRBJ1-2; 7 nucleotides line up with TRBD1. Germline trimming cut 8 bases from V and 0 bases from J; bases unmatched to any gene: 15. CDR1 and CDR2 (germline): SNHLY, FYNNEI. This CDR3 comprises 17 residues. The CDR3 region is CASLPATGRTTNYGYTF. In nucleotides, the CDR3 is TGTGCCAGCCTGCCGGCGACAGGGCGGACTACTAACTATGGCTACACCTTC.

This clone was seen only a few times. The rearrangement uses TRBV9 and TRBJ2-2; 7 bases match TRBD2. Germline CDR1 reads SGDLS; CDR2 reads YYNGEE. V dropped 0 bases and J dropped 1; count of bases not matched to a gene: 3. CDR3 length: 16 amino acids. The CDR3 DNA reads TGTGCCAGCAGCGTAGATACGGGGGGGAACACCGGGGAGCTGTTTTTT. This gives the protein CASSVDTGGNTGELFF.

This clone was seen only a few times. The rearrangement joins TRBV7-9 to TRBJ1-1; D is possibly TRBD1 (5 bases). CDR3 size: 14 residues. Germline V gives CDR1 SEHNR, CDR2 FQNEAQ (reference sequence). V was trimmed by 10 bases and J by 1 base, leaving 16 bases between them. The CDR3 loop reads CATTPSRANTEAFF. The CDR3 region has the DNA TGTGCCACCACACCCTCCAGGGCGAACACTGAAGCTTTCTTT.

In its sample, this clone was seen a few times. The rearrangement links TRBV5-5 to TRBJ1-3; D not certain. The CDR3 is 15 residues long. V dropped 0 bases and J dropped 1 base, with 8 bases sitting between them. CDR1 is SGHKS, CDR2 YYEKEE, per germline (reference sequence). For the CDR3, the DNA is TGTGCCAGCAGCTTGGGCGGGTATTCTGGAAACACCATATATTTT. It codes for CASSLGGYSGNTIYF.

This chain links TRBV19 with TRBJ1-3; 7 bases fit TRBD1. V was clipped by 11 bases and J by 3 bases; unmatched bases: 10. Germline V gene sequence: CDR1 LNHDA, CDR2 SQIVND (reference sequence). This CDR3 has 14 residues. The CDR3 DNA reads TGTGCCTCCACCGGGACAGATATTGGAAACACCATATATTTT. This sequence encodes CASTGTDIGNTIYF.

The chain has TRBV6-4 and TRBJ1-6, with 10 bases fitting TRBD1. Trimming cost V 6 bases and J 11 bases; bases outside gene matches: 7. Germline V CDR1 and CDR2: MRHNA, SNTAGT. The CDR3 covers 14 residues. The CDR3 here is CASRGTGEKAPLHF. CDR3 DNA: TGTGCCAGCAGGGGGACAGGGGAGAAGGCACCCCTCCACTTT.

This clone was recorded a few times. The chain couples TRBV6-2 or TRBV6-3 to TRBJ1-2, with D hard to call. Germline V gives CDR1 MNHEY, CDR2 SVGEGT. Trimming pared 2 bases from V and 4 bases from J, leaving 8 bases between. The CDR3 is made up of 13 amino acids. Here the CDR3 reads CASSYTRGYGYTF. In DNA, the CDR3 is TGTGCCAGCAGTTACACTAGAGGCTATGGCTACACCTTC.

The genes are TRBV7-8 and TRBJ1-4; tentative D call: TRBD1 (5 bases). Germline CDR1 SGHVS, CDR2 FQNEAQ. V lost 7 bases to trimming and J lost 6 bases, with 18 bases between them. There are 15 residues in the CDR3. In DNA, the CDR3 is TGTGCCAGCAACCAGCAGGGTGATATCGATGAAAAACTGTTTTTT. It specifies CASNQQGDIDEKLFF. Variable domain in full (rest from reference TRBV7-8 and TRBJ1-4): GAGVSQSPRYKVAKRGQDVALRCDPISGHVSLFWYQQALGQGPEFLTYFQNEAQLDKSGLPSDRFFAERPEGSVSTLKIQRTQQEDSAVYLCASNQQGDIDEKLFFGSGTQLSVL.

The CDR3 nucleotides are TGTGCCAGCAGCGTAGGACCAGGTGTTGGGGGGTACCAAGAGACCCAGTACTTC. It codes for CASSVGPGVGGYQETQYF. The rearrangement uses TRBV9 and TRBJ2-5; D is possibly TRBD2 (6 bases). CDR1 is SGDLS and CDR2 is YYNGEE in the germline V gene. The V end lost 0 bases, the J end lost 0 bases, and 18 bases lay between the germline ends. This CDR3 region has 18 residues.

At least ten counts were recorded for this clone. V is TRBV7-9 and J is TRBJ1-3; D is unclear. The germline V gene encodes CDR1 SEHNR and CDR2 FQNEAQ (reference sequence). CDR3 length: 12 amino acids. Trimming stripped 2 bases from V and 7 bases from J, with 6 bases between. The DNA for the CDR3 is TGTGCCAGCAGCTTATGGCAGAACACCATATATTTT. Its protein product is CASSLWQNTIYF.

The rearrangement links TRBV28 to TRBJ1-5; D is possibly TRBD1 (6 bases). CDR1 and CDR2 from the germline V gene are MDHEN and SYDVKM. The CDR3 extends over 18 amino acids. Trimming left V 6 bases short and J 0 bases short, with 21 bases between. As DNA, the CDR3 is TGTGCCAGCAGCCGCCGGAAACCCCAGGGGTTTAGCAATCAGCCCCAGCATTTT. Protein: CASSRRKPQGFSNQPQHF.

The V and J genes are TRBV6-2 or TRBV6-3 and TRBJ1-2, with 8 nucleotides matching TRBD1. The CDR3 extends over 13 amino acids. With 6 bases clipped from V and 8 bases from J, the junction kept 8 bases outside the gene matches. Germline values: CDR1 MNHEY, CDR2 SVGEGT. CDR3 coding DNA: TGTGCCAGCAGCCCCCGACAGGGGTTCGGCTACACCTTC. Translated, it gives CASSPRQGFGYTF.

The V call is TRBV7-3, the J call TRBJ1-6; 7 bases line up with TRBD1. This CDR3 has 16 residues. Germline CDR1 and CDR2: SGHTA and FQGTGA. V lost 4 bases to trimming and J lost 8 bases; unmatched junction nucleotides: 11. The DNA for the CDR3 is TGTGCCAGCAGCTCCAACCGACAGGGCGGCGATTCACCCCTCCACTTT. This sequence encodes CASSSNRQGGDSPLHF. Full variable domain (rest looked up from reference TRBV7-3 and TRBJ1-6): GAGVSQTPSNKVTEKGKYVELRCDPISGHTALYWYRQSLGQGPEFLIYFQGTGAADDSGLPNDRFFAVRPEGSVSTLKIQRTERGDSAVYLCASSSNRQGGDSPLHFGNGTRLTVT.

This chain joins TRBV19 and TRBJ2-1; D perhaps matches TRBD2 (7 bases). Germline CDR1 and CDR2: LNHDA and SQIVND (reference sequence). This CDR3 region has 17 residues. V lost 3 bases, J lost 0 bases, and 15 bases lay in between. As DNA, the CDR3 is TGTGCCAGTAGTATTGAGCGGGACACCTACTCCTACAATGAGCAGTTCTTC. Translated, it gives CASSIERDTYSYNEQFF.

This rearrangement joins TRBV2 to TRBJ2-1; D possibly corresponds to TRBD2 (7 bases). Germline V gives CDR1 SNHLY, CDR2 FYNNEI. The V gene lost 4 bases and the J gene lost 8 bases, with 12 bases spanning the gap. The CDR3 has 13 amino acids. The CDR3 bases are TGTGCCAGCAGTGCCGGGGGGCTCGATGAGCAGTTCTTC. Protein product: CASSAGGLDEQFF.

This chain links TRBV15 with TRBJ1-1; tentatively, D is TRBD1 (6 bases). Germline assignment: CDR1 LNHNV and CDR2 YYDKDF (reference sequence). CDR3 length: 18 amino acids. Trimming removed 3 bases from V and 0 bases from J, with 20 bases in between. The CDR3 loop is CATSRGDRSVRMNTEAFF. CDR3 bases: TGTGCCACCAGCAGGGGAGACAGGTCGGTAAGAATGAACACTGAAGCTTTCTTT.

This chain links TRBV6-1 with TRBJ2-3, with unresolved D. Trimming removed 3 bases from V and 2 bases from J, with 6 bases in between. There are 13 residues in the CDR3. CDR1 MNHNS and CDR2 SASEGT come from the germline V gene. The CDR3 DNA sequence: TGTGCCAGCAGTGATGGCCTCACAGATACGCAGTATTTT. Encoded protein: CASSDGLTDTQYF.